This T cell receptor beta chain stems from a study of OX40 agonist ivuxolimab in advanced cancers. In the study overall: Patients received the agonistic anti-OX40 (CD134) antibody ivuxolimab.

The V and J ends lost 1 base and 6 bases, in that order; junction bases with no gene match: 5. Germline V gives CDR1 MGHRA, CDR2 YSYEKL. CDR3 length equals 15 residues. Data came from immunoSEQ multiplex PCR; TCRdb stores just in-frame clones and leaves some out. The sample consists of 20,000 to 25,000 clones, roughly 79% of them appearing once. This rearrangement joins TRBV4-1 to TRBJ1-2, with TRBD1 identical over 10 bases. The sample here was CD4+ or CD8+ T cells sorted from blood, taken in a trial of the OX40 agonist ivuxolimab. The source is an adult with an advanced solid tumor such as melanoma, head and neck, liver or kidney cancer. CDR3 in DNA: TGCGCCAGCAGCCAAGCGGGGACAGGGGTGAATGGCTACACCTTC. Protein sequence: CASSQAGTGVNGYTF.